These 5 T cell receptor beta chains came from one sample sequenced in a study of identical twins. Each CDR3 protein is one row after TCRdb ran MiXCR on the 5' RACE reads. Among about 890,000 distinct CDR3 sequences listed, approximately 13% were seen once. Separately, the same data were catalogued under a study of yellow fever vaccine responses in identical twins.

The specimen sequenced was PBMCs. The receptors derive from a woman aged 18-29 years in good health.

This clonotype was observed a few times. The V call is TRBV10-3, the J call TRBJ1-1; unclear D gene. Trimming removed 6 bases from V and 0 bases from J, with 11 bases in between. CDR1 and CDR2 from the germline V gene are ENHRY and SYGVKD. This CDR3 has 14 residues. CDR3 sequence (DNA): TGTGCCATCAGGGAACAGCCCGTGAACACTGAAGCTTTCTTT. Translation gives CAIREQPVNTEAFF.

This chain links TRBV3-1 with TRBJ2-7; TRBD2 is a possible D gene (5 bases). The CDR3 contains 15 residues. Germline V CDR1 and CDR2: LGHDT, YNNKEL (reference sequence). V lost 6 bases and J lost 1, with 16 bases in between. The CDR3 DNA reads TGTGCCAGCAGACACCTGGCGGGCGCTTCCTACGAGCAGTACTTC. Translated: CASRHLAGASYEQYF.

This clonotype was counted between two and nine times. The V call is TRBV20-1, the J call TRBJ2-5; D uncertain. Germline lookup yields CDR1 DFQATT and CDR2 SNEGSKA (reference sequence). The CDR3 runs 10 residues. The CDR3 DNA reads as TGCACGCTGTCGCAAGAGACCCAGTACTTC. This sequence encodes CTLSQETQYF.

This CDR3 is CASSLAGDRGGEQFF. The CDR3 nucleotides are TGTGCCAGCAGCTTAGCGGGGGACCGTGGTGGCGAGCAGTTCTTC. V gene TRBV7-9 combines with J gene TRBJ2-1; D may match TRBD1 or TRBD2 (5 bases each). The V gene lost 0 bases and the J gene lost 10 bases, with 16 bases spanning the gap. Germline V gives CDR1 SEHNR, CDR2 FQNEAQ (reference sequence). There are 15 residues in the CDR3.

In its sample, this clonotype was seen a few times. The V call is TRBV6-6, the J call TRBJ1-1; perhaps TRBD1 as D (6 bases). Trimming shortened V by 8 bases and J by 5 bases, and 15 bases separated the two germline ends. Germline values: CDR1 MNHNY, CDR2 SVGAGI (reference sequence). The CDR3 contains 13 residues. The CDR3 loop is CASGLGAGTEAFF. Here the CDR3 DNA reads TGTGCCAGCGGTTTGGGGGCGGGGACTGAAGCTTTCTTT.